These 10 T cell receptor beta chains share one sample of origin, sequenced in a study of T-cell memory formation after mild COVID-19. MiXCR, run by TCRdb on the 5' RACE reads, gives a single entry per CDR3 protein. The table has approximately 480,000 distinct CDR3 sequences, 15% to 20% seen once. Input material: PBMCs or a T cell subset sorted from them (not recorded which). The receptors shown here come from an adult woman who had mild COVID-19 (a few samples of this study predate the infection). Cell type and time point are not known.

The V call is TRBV5-4, the J call TRBJ2-7; D gene uncertain. Trimming cost V 4 bases and J 0 bases, with 11 bases left between them. This CDR3 spans 14 amino acids. Germline values: CDR1 SGHNT, CDR2 YYREEE (reference sequence). The CDR3 DNA follows: TGTGCCAGCAGCGAGGAGTCTAGCTCCTACGAGCAGTACTTC. It yields the protein CASSEESSSYEQYF.

This clonotype was detected a few times. The V gene is TRBV20-1, the J gene TRBJ2-1; 9 positions match TRBD2. J was trimmed by 0 bases and V by 1 base; bases with no gene match: 4. Germline V CDR1 and CDR2: DFQATT, SNEGSKA (reference sequence). The CDR3 spans 16 residues. CDR3 DNA: TGCAGTGCTAGAGTCCTAGCGGGGAGCTCCTACAATGAGCAGTTCTTC. Encoded protein: CSARVLAGSSYNEQFF.

This clonotype has more than one count but fewer than ten. One base away lies a much larger clone, so this may be a sequencing read error. This chain joins TRBV10-3 and TRBJ2-7; 8 positions match TRBD1. The CDR3 runs 14 residues. Looked up from germline, CDR1 is ENHRY and CDR2 is SYGVKD. CDR3 in DNA: TGTGCCATCAGCGAAGACAGGGGCTCCCACGAGCAGTACTTC. It codes for CAISEDRGSHEQYF.

This clonotype was recorded at least ten times. The V gene is TRBV12-3 or TRBV12-4, the J gene TRBJ2-1; D gene unclear. This CDR3 region has 11 residues. V was shortened by 3 bases and J by 10 bases, with 7 bases between the two germline ends. CDR3 bases: TGTGCCAGCAGTTTTGCCGTGGAGCAGTTCTTC. Protein: CASSFAVEQFF.

V and J are TRBV12-3 or TRBV12-4 and TRBJ2-7, with unresolved D. V was clipped by 3 bases and J by 6 bases, with 15 bases between them. The CDR3 runs to 14 residues. The CDR3: CASSFQHGNSEQYF. The CDR3 DNA is TGTGCCAGCAGTTTCCAACATGGGAATTCCGAGCAGTACTTC.

The chain combines TRBV3-1 with TRBJ2-7; D not resolved. Germline loops: CDR1 LGHDT, CDR2 YNNKEL (reference sequence). Trimming removed 7 bases from V and 6 bases from J, with 13 bases in between. The CDR3 has 12 amino acids. CDR3 region: CASTAGSGEQYF. In DNA, the CDR3 is TGTGCCAGCACCGCTGGTTCTGGCGAGCAGTACTTC.

In DNA, the CDR3 is TGTGCCACCTCCGGGACAGGGAAAGGAAACACCATATATTTT. Protein: CATSGTGKGNTIYF. The V and J genes are TRBV24-1 and TRBJ1-3; TRBD1 matches at 9 bases. Germline CDR1 and CDR2: KGHDR and SFDVKD. Germline trimming cut 9 bases from V and 4 bases from J; bases unmatched to any gene: 6. The CDR3 runs to 14 residues.

J is TRBJ1-2 and V is TRBV4-1; TRBD1 is a possible D gene (5 bases). The CDR3 has 16 amino acids. Germline CDR1 reads MGHRA; CDR2 reads YSYEKL. V was cut by 1 base and J by 2 bases, with 14 bases left in between. The CDR3 DNA follows: TGCGCCAGCAGCCAAGCTCCCCCAGGGCCCAACTATGGCTACACCTTC. Residues: CASSQAPPGPNYGYTF.

V and J are TRBV5-1 and TRBJ2-1; 9 nucleotides line up with TRBD1. Germline V CDR1 and CDR2: SGHRS, YFSETQ. J was trimmed by 8 bases and V by 0 bases; bases with no gene match: 9. This CDR3 region has 16 residues. The CDR3 region is CASSLGDRVNNYEQFF. The CDR3 nucleotides read TGCGCCAGCAGCTTGGGGGACAGGGTCAATAACTATGAGCAGTTCTTC.

J is TRBJ1-1 and V is TRBV20-1; the D gene is possibly TRBD1 (5 bases). The V end lost 2 bases, the J end lost 1 base, and 8 bases lay between the germline ends. This CDR3 has 13 residues. CDR1 DFQATT and CDR2 SNEGSKA come from the germline V gene (reference sequence). CDR3 nucleotide sequence: TGCAGTGCTAGACTAGGGGAGAACACTGAAGCTTTCTTT. Residues: CSARLGENTEAFF.